The present entry profiles one T cell receptor (beta chain) with its context. Its matching antigen is unknown. From germline, CDR1 is LNHDA and CDR2 SQIVND (reference sequence). This CDR3 spans 12 amino acids. Trimming removed 5 bases at V and 4 bases at J, with 6 bases between. This specimen comes from a study of cytomegalovirus exposure and HLA in healthy donors. This PCR relied on a set of 60 Vbeta primers and 13 Jbeta primers. TCRdb's copy holds only in-frame clones and misses some; the assay was immunoSEQ multiplex PCR. The sample holds 200,000 or so clones; just over 75% are singletons and the top ten take roughly 0.62%. Whole-study findings and limits: Later analysis identified a missense DCLRE1C variant that was linked to TCR beta V- and J-gene trimming. The study recorded around 160 TCR beta chains that were cytomegalovirus-associated. The only immune exposure information that was available was CMV serostatus. Reported findings show TCR beta sequences accurately forecast HLA-A and HLA-B alleles in most subjects.

This chain uses TRBV19 with TRBJ2-4; D unresolved. This sequence was found in a man aged 18 to 30 in good health and CMV-seronegative. Material for sequencing was PBMCs. The CDR3 nucleotides read TGTGCCAGTAGTTTTAATAAAAACATTCAGTACTTC. Amino acid sequence: CASSFNKNIQYF.